The clone carrying this T cell receptor (beta chain) was seen only a few times. Sequenced by immunoSEQ multiplex PCR; TCRdb stores in-frame clones only, minus some. The table records about 210,000 clones, 83% of them present only once. This record belongs to a study of blood T cell repertoires in COVID-19. The CDR3 is 15 residues long. Germline CDR1 is MNHNS and CDR2 is SASEGT. Trimming shortened V by 2 bases and J by 5 bases, and 13 bases separated the two germline ends. The sample comprised peripheral blood. The chain couples TRBV6-1 to TRBJ2-1; D call uncertain. The receptor comes from a woman in her thirties or forties with active or convalescent COVID-19. The CDR3 here is CASSEWPQVNNEQFF. The CDR3 DNA follows: TGTGCCAGCAGTGAATGGCCACAAGTTAACAATGAGCAGTTCTTC.